These 23 T cell receptor beta chains originate from one sample sequenced in a study of type 1 and type 2 diabetes patients. The PCR template was genomic DNA. Multiplex PCR with 30 forward and 13 reverse primers amplified the TCR beta CDR3. From the multiplex PCR reads, TCRdb called clonotypes with MiXCR, one entry per CDR3 protein. Of more than 250,000 distinct CDR3 sequences listed, more than 40% are singletons. Sequenced: peripheral blood mononuclear cells (PBMCs). The receptors come from a man aged 18 to 30 with type 2 diabetes.

The chain joins TRBV12-3 or TRBV12-4 to TRBJ2-7, with D maybe TRBD1 (5 bases). The CDR3 length is 16 residues. V shed 2 bases and J shed 5 bases, with 19 bases lying between them. The CDR3 nucleotides are TGTGCCAGCAGTTTACAGGCTCAGGGTGTAGGAAACGAGCAGTACTTC. It specifies CASSLQAQGVGNEQYF.

This clonotype came up once. The chain links TRBV20-1 to TRBJ1-1; 7 bases are a match to TRBD1. Germline trimming cut 2 bases from V and 3 bases from J; bases unmatched to any gene: 9. The CDR3 runs 15 residues. CDR1 is DFQATT and CDR2 is SNEGSKA in the germline V gene (reference sequence). The CDR3 loop is CSARLEGQTDTEAFF. In DNA, the CDR3 is TGCAGTGCTAGACTCGAGGGACAGACGGACACTGAAGCTTTCTTT.

For this clonotype: One end of the junction fails to match germline, which may point to a read error. The chain links TRBV19 to TRBJ1-5; D gene uncertain. The germline gives CDR1 LNHDA, CDR2 SQIVND (reference sequence). There are 18 residues in the CDR3. CDR3 nucleotide sequence: TGTGCCAGTAGTATGGCCCCCCCGATTATAGGGAACAATCGGCCCCAGCATTTT. This sequence encodes CASSMAPPIIGNNRPQHF.

This sequence joins TRBV5-1 and TRBJ1-1, with D possibly matching TRBD1 (6 bases). The germline CDR1 and CDR2 sequences are SGHRS and YFSETQ. The V end was cut by 5 bases, the J end by 1 base, with 12 bases between. The CDR3 has 14 amino acids. The CDR3 nucleotides are TGCGCCAGCAGGCCTGAGGGGGGGAACACTGAAGCTTTCTTT. Protein: CASRPEGGNTEAFF. The full variable domain, its missing parts supplied by reference TRBV5-1 and TRBJ1-1, is KAGVTQTPRYLIKTRGQQVTLSCSPISGHRSVSWYQQTPGQGLQFLFEYFSETQRNKGNFPGRFSGRQFSNSRSEMNVSTLELGDSALYLCASRPEGGNTEAFFGQGTRLTVV.

The rearrangement joins TRBV20-1 to TRBJ2-7; D gene unclear. Between the trimmed V and J ends, which lost 1 base and 1 base, there was a span of 14 bases. Germline V CDR1 and CDR2: DFQATT, SNEGSKA (reference sequence). The CDR3 is made up of 15 amino acids. The CDR3 region has the DNA TGCAGTGCTAGAGTTAGGCGTGGTTCGTCCTACGAGCAGTACTTC. It translates to CSARVRRGSSYEQYF.

Comments on this clonotype: A read error may account for a junction end that differs from germline. This rearrangement joins TRBV25-1 to TRBJ1-2; no clear D gene. The CDR3 length is 8 residues. The germline V gene has CDR1 MGHDK and CDR2 SYGVNS. CDR3: CASSPMYF. In DNA form, the CDR3 reads TGTGCCAGCAGTCCGATGTACTTC.

The chain uses TRBV15 and TRBJ2-7; no clear D gene. Trimming cost V 0 bases and J 4 bases, with 7 bases left between them. The germline gives CDR1 LNHNV, CDR2 YYDKDF (reference sequence). This CDR3 has 13 amino acids. CDR3: CATSRDVPYEQYF. For the CDR3, the DNA is TGTGCCACCAGCAGAGATGTCCCGTACGAGCAGTACTTC.

The table lists this clonotype with a count of one. CDR3 loop: CASSLGASGDSYEQYF. The CDR3 nucleotides are TGCGCCAGCAGCTTGGGAGCTAGCGGAGACTCCTACGAGCAGTACTTC. V and J are TRBV5-1 and TRBJ2-7; TRBD2 matches at 7 bases. Trimming removed 0 bases from V and 0 bases from J; junction bases left unmatched: 6. The CDR3 length is 16 residues. Germline values: CDR1 SGHRS, CDR2 YFSETQ.

The CDR3 bases are TGTGCCAGCAGCTTCAGGACAGTACAAGAGACCCAGTACTTC. It encodes CASSFRTVQETQYF. The chain couples TRBV5-4 to TRBJ2-5; possibly TRBD1 for D (6 bases). Germline lookup yields CDR1 SGHNT and CDR2 YYREEE (reference sequence). The CDR3 sequence is 14 residues long. The V end lost 2 bases, the J end lost 2 bases, and 10 bases lay between the germline ends. Based on the CDR3 plus reference TRBV5-4 and TRBJ2-5, the full variable domain is ETGVTQSPTHLIKTRGQQVTLRCSSQSGHNTVSWYQQALGQGPQFIFQYYREEENGRGNFPPRFSGLQFPNYSSELNVNALELDDSALYLCASSFRTVQETQYFGPGTRLLVL.

The table lists this clonotype with a few counts. V gene TRBV19 combines with J gene TRBJ2-7, with D perhaps TRBD2 (5 bases). The CDR3 is 13 amino acids. The V and J ends lost 6 bases and 2 bases respectively, with 11 bases between them. Germline V gives CDR1 LNHDA, CDR2 SQIVND (reference sequence). CDR3 loop: CASRNWETYEQYF. CDR3 bases: TGTGCCAGTAGAAACTGGGAGACCTACGAGCAGTACTTC.

In its sample, this clonotype was seen a few times. This chain joins TRBV19 and TRBJ1-1; D not certain. The CDR3 is made up of 12 amino acids. CDR1 and CDR2 from the germline V gene are LNHDA and SQIVND (reference sequence). V gave up 5 bases and J gave up 5 bases, with 9 bases separating them. CDR3 sequence reads: CASSPSDTEAFF. The CDR3 DNA reads TGTGCCAGTAGTCCCTCGGATACTGAAGCTTTCTTT.

V gene TRBV12-5 combines with J gene TRBJ2-1; D remains unclear. Per germline, CDR1 LGHNT and CDR2 FRNRAP. This CDR3 has 12 amino acids. Between the trimmed V and J ends, which lost 2 bases and 10 bases, there was a span of 9 bases. The CDR3 is CASGLPAQEQFF. CDR3 nucleotides: TGTGCTAGTGGTTTGCCAGCGCAAGAGCAGTTCTTC.

This clonotype was observed a single time. This chain links TRBV27 with TRBJ1-6, with D tentatively TRBD1 (6 bases). The V end lost 3 bases, the J end lost 6 bases, and 9 bases lay between the germline ends. The CDR3 totals 14 residues. Germline V gene sequence: CDR1 MNHEY, CDR2 SMNVEV (reference sequence). The CDR3 reads CASSFPGANSPLHF. The CDR3 region has the DNA TGTGCCAGCAGTTTCCCGGGGGCTAATTCACCCCTCCACTTT.

This clonotype has only one observation. The germline gene is not matched at one end of the junction; a read error may be the cause. This sequence joins TRBV14 and TRBJ1-3; 7 bases are a match to TRBD1. This CDR3 is built from 16 residues. CDR1 is SGHDN and CDR2 is FVKESK in the germline V gene. CDR3 sequence reads: CAGSQQRTGAGNTIYF. The CDR3 nucleotides are TGTGCCGGCAGCCAGCAGAGAACAGGGGCTGGGAACACCATATATTTT.

The chain combines TRBV7-2 with TRBJ2-7, with D unclear. This CDR3 is 15 amino acids long. V lost 6 bases, J lost 3 bases, and 18 bases lay in between. Germline V CDR1 and CDR2: SGHTA, FQGNSA. CDR3 nucleotide sequence: TGTGCCAGCAGTTTATTCGGGCAGGCCCTCTACGAGCAGTACTTC. Encoded protein: CASSLFGQALYEQYF.

To note about this clonotype: A read error may account for a junction end that differs from germline. This rearrangement joins TRBV3-1 to TRBJ1-6; maybe TRBD1 (5 bases). Germline loops: CDR1 LGHDT, CDR2 YNNKEL (reference sequence). CDR3 length: 15 amino acids. CDR3 amino acids: CASSQDHQYRSPHHF. In nucleotides, the CDR3 is TGTGCCAGCAGCCAAGATCACCAGTACAGGTCACCCCACCACTTT.

The table lists this clonotype with a few counts. The CDR3 protein is CASSEGQRGRQPQHF. CDR3 bases: TGTGCCAGCAGCGAGGGACAGCGGGGGAGGCAGCCCCAGCATTTT. V is TRBV2 and J is TRBJ1-5, with 7 bases lining up with TRBD1. The germline CDR1 and CDR2 sequences are SNHLY and FYNNEI. The junction had 12 bases not matched to a gene; V was cut back by 6 bases and J by 7 bases. The CDR3 is 15 amino acids.

The chain employs TRBV7-8 and TRBJ2-7, with 9 bases lining up with TRBD2. The CDR3 loop spans 17 amino acids. Germline-derived CDR1 and CDR2 are SGHVS and FQNEAQ. J lost 3 bases, V lost 0 bases, and 9 bases had no gene match. CDR3 region: CASSLALPGLANYEQYF. CDR3 in DNA: TGTGCCAGCAGCTTAGCACTTCCGGGACTAGCAAACTACGAGCAGTACTTC.

This clonotype was counted ten times or more. This rearrangement joins TRBV15 to TRBJ1-1; D unresolved. Trimming cost V 1 base and J 11 bases, with 20 bases left between them. The V gene's germline CDR1 is LNHNV and CDR2 YYDKDF (reference sequence). This CDR3 is built from 15 residues. CDR3 sequence (DNA): TGTGCCACCAGCAGAGTCCAAGAGGGCGCATCGTGGGCTTTCTTT. Its translation is CATSRVQEGASWAFF.

This clonotype has only a few counts. The genes are TRBV27 and TRBJ2-5; D gene unclear. Germline V gene lookup returns CDR1 MNHEY and CDR2 SMNVEV (reference sequence). Trimming pared 3 bases from V and 2 bases from J, leaving 7 bases between. The CDR3 runs 13 residues. Here the CDR3 reads CASSFVQQETQYF. DNA for the CDR3: TGTGCCAGCAGTTTCGTGCAGCAAGAGACCCAGTACTTC.

In its sample, this clonotype was seen a few times. V usage is TRBV20-1 and J usage is TRBJ1-1, with D hard to call. V lost 0 bases and J lost 0, with 8 bases in between. The CDR3 length is 14 residues. The germline gives CDR1 DFQATT, CDR2 SNEGSKA (reference sequence). CDR3 coding DNA: TGCAGTGCTAGAGAACGGAGGTTGAACACTGAAGCTTTCTTT. Protein sequence: CSARERRLNTEAFF.

This clonotype was seen a few times. V usage is TRBV7-2 and J usage is TRBJ2-5; D perhaps matches TRBD2 (6 bases). This CDR3 is 15 amino acids long. Trimming pared 7 bases from V and 2 bases from J, leaving 17 bases between. The germline V gene has CDR1 SGHTA and CDR2 FQGNSA. In DNA, the CDR3 is TGTGCCAGCAAGCCGGGACGACTAGAGCAAGAGACCCAGTACTTC. It encodes CASKPGRLEQETQYF.

The count of this clonotype is one. This chain joins TRBV9 and TRBJ2-2; D is perhaps TRBD1 (6 bases). Trimming removed 4 bases at V and 0 bases at J, with 13 bases between. CDR1 is SGDLS and CDR2 is YYNGEE in the germline V gene. This CDR3 has 16 residues. For the CDR3, the DNA is TGTGCCAGCAGCTTAGTCCAGGGGACGAACACCGGGGAGCTGTTTTTT. This translates into CASSLVQGTNTGELFF. The full variable domain, its missing parts supplied by reference TRBV9 and TRBJ2-2, is DSGVTQTPKHLITATGQRVTLRCSPRSGDLSVYWYQQSLDQGLQFLIQYYNGEERAKGNILERFSAQQFPDLHSELNLSSLELGDSALYFCASSLVQGTNTGELFFGEGSRLTVL.